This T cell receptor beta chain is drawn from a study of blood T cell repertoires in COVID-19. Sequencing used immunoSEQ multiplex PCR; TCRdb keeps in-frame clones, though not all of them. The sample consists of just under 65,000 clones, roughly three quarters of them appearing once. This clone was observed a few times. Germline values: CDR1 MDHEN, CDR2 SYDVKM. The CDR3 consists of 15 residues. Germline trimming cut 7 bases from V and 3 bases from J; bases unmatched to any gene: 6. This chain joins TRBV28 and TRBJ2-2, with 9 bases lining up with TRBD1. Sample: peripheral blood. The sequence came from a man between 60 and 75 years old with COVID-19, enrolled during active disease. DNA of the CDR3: TGTGCCAGCACCCCGGGACAGGGTGACACCGGGGAGCTGTTTTTT. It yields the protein CASTPGQGDTGELFF.